The rows below give T cell receptor beta chains drawn from one sample of a study of CD8+ T cells in alopecia areata. Sequencing was performed with immunoSEQ multiplex PCR; in TCRdb, only in-frame clones are kept and a portion is missing. The data show some 110,000 clones, with about 54% seen just once and around 30% held by the top ten. Sequenced here: CD8+ T cells sorted from blood, sampled at week 4, from a patient treated with tofacitinib. These receptors all stem from a human donor with alopecia areata. The CDR3 runs from the conserved cysteine through the conserved F or W. The size entry is marked missing in some rows and otherwise reads once, few, many or a size class.

clone_size,j_call,v_call,cdr3_aa
-,TRBJ2-7,TRBV9,CASSLASSYEQYF
few,TRBJ1-1,TRBV5-6,CASSLAPGGTEAFF
-,TRBJ1-4,TRBV13,CASSLAGGEKLFF
-,TRBJ2-5,TRBV2,CASSDAGTGAIVETQYF
-,TRBJ1-5,TRBV2,CASRRDGSNQPQHF
-,TRBJ2-7,TRBV30,CAWSPGYEQYF
-,TRBJ1-2,TRBV30,CAWSAGFSGYGYTF
few,TRBJ2-7,TRBV29-1,CSVPMIGGSSYEQYF
-,TRBJ2-6,TRBV28,CASNMGQPGANVLTF
-,TRBJ1-5,TRBV27,CASSAPGMSQPQHF
-,TRBJ2-7,TRBV6-5,CASSYSQNSYEQYF
few,TRBJ1-2,TRBV29-1,CSGGQGENYGYTF
-,TRBJ2-7,TRBV28,CASSSRDRAYEQYF
few,TRBJ2-6,TRBV6-1,CASSERVSGANVLTF
few,TRBJ2-3,TRBV29-1,CSVDGDLVGDTQYF
once,TRBJ2-5,TRBV6-6,CASSYVPLTREETQYF
-,TRBJ2-7,TRBV29-1,CSVPGGAHSYEQYF
-,TRBJ1-2,TRBV29-1,CSVEDQDSLYGYTF
once,TRBJ1-2,TRBV30,CAWNSVAGGYTF
-,TRBJ2-7,TRBV15,CATSRRLGQVPTYEQYF
few,TRBJ1-5,TRBV29-1,CSVPNQPQHF
-,TRBJ2-7,TRBV30,CAWSATGGTEQYF
-,TRBJ2-7,TRBV27,CASRNPGQWPYEQYF
few,TRBJ1-1,TRBV1,CTSGDRAMNTEAFF